The clone carrying this T cell receptor beta chain came up many times. Its target is unknown. Germline V CDR1 and CDR2: SGHTA, FQGTGA. V gave up 0 bases and J gave up 5 bases, with 5 bases separating them. There are 13 residues in the CDR3. This entry belongs to a study of T cells in Graves' hyperthyroidism and ophthalmopathy. Amplified TCR beta CDR3 regions derived from RNA transcripts. The study used the HTBI primer set for a first-round RT-PCR of the TCR CDR3. TCRdb re-analysed the multiplex PCR reads in MiXCR, keeping a single row per CDR3 protein. Of some 500,000 distinct CDR3 sequences listed, 13% to 15% are singletons. Study-level points and caveats: Blood shared most expanded thyroid clonotypes above 0.001.

The chain uses TRBV7-3 and TRBJ2-1; no firm D call. This TCR derives from a young woman with Graves' hyperthyroidism. Sequencing was carried out using blood. The chain's CDR3 is CASSLTTDNEQFF. The CDR3 bases are TGTGCCAGCAGCTTAACGACGGACAATGAGCAGTTCTTC.